This is a list of T cell receptor beta chains from one sample in a study of cytomegalovirus exposure and HLA in healthy donors. Generated by immunoSEQ multiplex PCR, the TCRdb table keeps only in-frame clones and is missing some. The table has about 180,000 clones, 85% seen once. Input material: PBMCs. These receptors originate from a man between 18 and 29 years old in good health and CMV-seropositive. The CDR3 runs from the conserved cysteine through the conserved F or W. A D gene is named only where the DNA matches it firmly. Clone size is stated in some rows and not others, as once, few, many or a class when expanded.

J gene: TRBJ1-4
D gene: TRBD1
V gene: TRBV30
CDR3 length: 16
clone size: once
CDR3 DNA: TGTGCCTGGAGTGTGATCCCCACAGGGGGTAATGAAAAACTGTTTTTT
CDR3 protein: CAWSVIPTGGNEKLFF

J gene: TRBJ1-5
D gene: TRBD1
V gene: TRBV5-1
CDR3 length: 15
clone size: few
CDR3 DNA: TGCGCCAGTAAACTAGGGACAGGGGAACGGCAGCCCCAGCATTTT
CDR3 protein: CASKLGTGERQPQHF

J gene: TRBJ1-5
D gene: .
V gene: TRBV10-1
CDR3 length: 11
clone size: .
CDR3 DNA: TGCGCCAGCGAGAGCAATCAGCCCCAGCATTTT
CDR3 protein: CASESNQPQHF

J gene: TRBJ2-7
D gene: TRBD1
V gene: TRBV6-1
CDR3 length: 13
clone size: .
CDR3 DNA: TGTGCCAGCAGTGACCAGGGGGTCTACGAGCAGTACTTC
CDR3 protein: CASSDQGVYEQYF

J gene: TRBJ2-3
D gene: .
V gene: TRBV27
CDR3 length: 14
clone size: .
CDR3 DNA: TGTGCTTCGGGTTTATTGACTAGCACAGATACGCAGTATTTT
CDR3 protein: CASGLLTSTDTQYF

J gene: TRBJ2-7
D gene: TRBD1
V gene: TRBV9
CDR3 length: 14
clone size: .
CDR3 DNA: TGTGCCAGCAGCCCATGGACAGGGGGCAACGAGCAGTACTTC
CDR3 protein: CASSPWTGGNEQYF

J gene: TRBJ2-3
D gene: TRBD2
V gene: TRBV30
CDR3 length: 17
clone size: .
CDR3 DNA: TGTGCCTGGAGCGGGGGAGACGTAGCGGGAGCGTCCGATACGCAGTATTTT
CDR3 protein: CAWSGGDVAGASDTQYF

J gene: TRBJ2-7
D gene: TRBD2
V gene: TRBV13
CDR3 length: 17
clone size: .
CDR3 DNA: TGTGCCAGCAGCGGCTCCCATAGTCGCGGGAGCGCCTACGAGCAGTACTTC
CDR3 protein: CASSGSHSRGSAYEQYF

J gene: TRBJ2-5
D gene: .
V gene: TRBV30
CDR3 length: 15
clone size: .
CDR3 DNA: TGTGCCTGGAGGGCTCTAGCGACCCTCCAAGAGACCCAGTACTTC
CDR3 protein: CAWRALATLQETQYF

J gene: TRBJ2-3
D gene: TRBD2
V gene: TRBV7-2
CDR3 length: 15
clone size: .
CDR3 DNA: TGTGCCAGCAGCTCTGGGACTAGCAGATCAGATACGCAGTATTTT
CDR3 protein: CASSSGTSRSDTQYF